Here is one T cell receptor (beta chain) with its context. Investigators excluded patients with uncontrolled infection, other autoimmune disease, pregnancy or lactation. The sample belongs to a study of T cells in Graves' hyperthyroidism and ophthalmopathy. TCR beta CDR3 regions were amplified from RNA transcripts. The TCR CDR3 first-round RT-PCR relied on the HTBI primer set. TCRdb independently ran MiXCR on the multiplex PCR reads; one entry per CDR3 protein. The data contain 490,000 or so distinct CDR3 sequences, roughly 23% of them singletons. The V gene's germline CDR1 is MNHEY and CDR2 SVGAGI. The CDR3 has 18 amino acids. After removal of 2 bases from V and 6 bases from J, the junction contained 10 bases not matched to a gene.

V gene TRBV6-5 combines with J gene TRBJ2-2, with TRBD2 matching 12 bases. This sequence was found in an older woman with Graves' ophthalmopathy. The source material was blood. CDR3 amino acids: CASSYPSGLAGKPGELFF. CDR3 sequence (DNA): TGTGCCAGCAGTTACCCTTCCGGACTAGCGGGAAAACCCGGGGAGCTGTTTTTT.